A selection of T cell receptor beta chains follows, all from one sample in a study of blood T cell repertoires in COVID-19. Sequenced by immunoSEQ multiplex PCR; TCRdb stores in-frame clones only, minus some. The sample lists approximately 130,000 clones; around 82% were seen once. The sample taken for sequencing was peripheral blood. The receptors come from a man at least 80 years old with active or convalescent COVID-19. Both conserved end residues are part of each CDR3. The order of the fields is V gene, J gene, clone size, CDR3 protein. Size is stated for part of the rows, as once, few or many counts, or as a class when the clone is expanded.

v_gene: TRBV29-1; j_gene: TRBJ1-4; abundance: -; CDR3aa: CSGRHNEKLFF
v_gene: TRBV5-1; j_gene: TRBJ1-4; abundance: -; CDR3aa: CASSLVGVGDEKLFF
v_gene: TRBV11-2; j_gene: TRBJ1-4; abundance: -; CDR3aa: CASSLARQGFNEKLFF
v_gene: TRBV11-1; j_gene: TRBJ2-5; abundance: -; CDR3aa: CASTLGLFQETQYF
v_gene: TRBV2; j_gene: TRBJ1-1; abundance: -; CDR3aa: CASSRQAEAFF
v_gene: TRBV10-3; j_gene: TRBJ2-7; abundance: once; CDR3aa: CAISETSGGTYEQYF
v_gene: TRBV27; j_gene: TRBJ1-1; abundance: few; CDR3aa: CATGQGVTEAFF
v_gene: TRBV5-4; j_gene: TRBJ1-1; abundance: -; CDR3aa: CASSFGTANTEAFF
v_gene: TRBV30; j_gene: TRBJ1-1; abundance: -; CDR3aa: CAWTPGQGGTEAFF
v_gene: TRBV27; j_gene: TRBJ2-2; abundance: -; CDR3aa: CASSPGTGGTGELFF
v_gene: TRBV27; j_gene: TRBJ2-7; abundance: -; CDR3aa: CASSSPGAWDYEQYF
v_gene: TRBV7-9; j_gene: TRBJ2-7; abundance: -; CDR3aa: CASSPRDYWGYEQYF
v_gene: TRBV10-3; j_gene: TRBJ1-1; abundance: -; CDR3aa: CAISESREGTEAFF
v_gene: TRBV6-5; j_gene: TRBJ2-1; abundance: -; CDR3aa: CASRAGGNYNEQFF
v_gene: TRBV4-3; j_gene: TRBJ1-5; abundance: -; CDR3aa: CASSHDFAGNQPQHF
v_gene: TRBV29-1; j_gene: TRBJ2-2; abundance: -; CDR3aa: CSVLRGSVTGELFF
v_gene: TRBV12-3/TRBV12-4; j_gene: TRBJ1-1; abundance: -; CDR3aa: CASSSGGETEAFF
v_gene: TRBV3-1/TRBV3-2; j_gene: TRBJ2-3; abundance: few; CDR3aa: CASSQVAGWTDTQYF
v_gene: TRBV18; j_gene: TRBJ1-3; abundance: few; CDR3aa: CASSPAGALGNTIYF
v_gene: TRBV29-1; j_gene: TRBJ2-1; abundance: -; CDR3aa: CSVEGGLAGGPESYNEQFF
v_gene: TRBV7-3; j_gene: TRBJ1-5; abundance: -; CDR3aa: CASSLGQGQPQHF
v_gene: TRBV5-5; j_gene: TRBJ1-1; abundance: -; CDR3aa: CASSLGVSSGGTEAFF
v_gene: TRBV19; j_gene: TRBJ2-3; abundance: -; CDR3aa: CASSWTSGFTDTQYF
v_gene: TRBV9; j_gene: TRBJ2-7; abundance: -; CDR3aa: CASSGGTVGSYEQYF
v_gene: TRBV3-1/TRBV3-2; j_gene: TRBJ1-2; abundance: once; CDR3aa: CASSQGAGGYTF
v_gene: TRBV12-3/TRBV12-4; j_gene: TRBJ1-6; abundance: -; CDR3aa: CASTGRGSPLHF
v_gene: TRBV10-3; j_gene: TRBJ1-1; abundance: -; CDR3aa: CAISGSGTLNTEAFF
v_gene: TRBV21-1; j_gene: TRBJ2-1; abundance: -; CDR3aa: CASSRGTYSYNEQFF
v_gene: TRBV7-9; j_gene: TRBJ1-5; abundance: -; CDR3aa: CASSQALSNQPQHF
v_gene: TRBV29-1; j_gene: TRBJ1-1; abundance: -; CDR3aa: CSVEGTENTEAFF
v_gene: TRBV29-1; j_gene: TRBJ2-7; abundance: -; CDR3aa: CSGVGTGGDEQYF